A selection of T cell receptor beta chains follows, all from one sample in a study of cytomegalovirus exposure and HLA in healthy donors. Assay: immunoSEQ multiplex PCR; the TCRdb copy retains only in-frame clones and omits some. Of over 60,000 clones listed, approximately 95% are singletons. Specimen: PBMCs. The receptors here all came from a man younger than 30 in good health and CMV-seronegative. CDR3s include the opening cysteine and the closing phenylalanine or tryptophan. A D gene is named only where the DNA matches it firmly. Clone size is given for some rows only: seen once, a few or many times, or a class if the clone is expanded.

j_call cdr3_length d_call clone_size v_call cdr3_nt cdr3_aa
TRBJ2-5 13 TRBD1 few TRBV6-5 TGTGCCAGCGGTACAGGGGTCGGGGAGACCCAGTACTTC CASGTGVGETQYF
TRBJ2-2 15 TRBD2 - TRBV7-2 TGTGCCTCGGTAAAGACTAGCGGGGGCGCCGGGGAGCTGTTTTTT CASVKTSGGAGELFF
TRBJ1-2 16 TRBD1 - TRBV2 TGTGCCAGCAGGGCCATACTGACAGGGTCTCCAGGCGGCTACACCTTC CASRAILTGSPGGYTF
TRBJ1-2 17 - - TRBV12-5 TGTGCTAGTGGGGATACGGACGGGGCGGGGGTATGGTATGGCTACACCTTC CASGDTDGAGVWYGYTF
TRBJ1-1 14 - - TRBV28 TGTGCCAGCAGTTCCGGGCAGGGGTACACTGAAGCTTTCTTT CASSSGQGYTEAFF
TRBJ2-1 16 TRBD1 - TRBV27 TGTGCCAGCAGTATTACCACAGGGGGCGCTCGCTACGAGCAGTTCTTC CASSITTGGARYEQFF
TRBJ2-7 16 - once TRBV11-2 TGTGCCAGCAGCTTAGTAGACAGGCGTGGAGCCTACGAGCAGTACTTC CASSLVDRRGAYEQYF
TRBJ1-2 15 - - TRBV7-9 TGTGCCAGCAGCCTTGGTTTTGGCTTCGGACAGGGCTACACCTTC CASSLGFGFGQGYTF
TRBJ2-5 13 - - TRBV6-1 TGTGCCAGCAGTAGACTACCCAAAGAGACCCAGTACTTC CASSRLPKETQYF
TRBJ2-7 14 TRBD1 - TRBV27 TGTGCCAGCAGTCATCCGGGACAGGGCTCCGAGCAGTACTTC CASSHPGQGSEQYF
TRBJ2-1 16 TRBD2 once TRBV9 TGTGCCAGCAGCGTAGCCGGTAGCGGGGGGGCCCGGGAGCAGTTCTTC CASSVAGSGGAREQFF
TRBJ2-3 16 TRBD2 - TRBV5-1 TGCGCCAGCAGCTCCGGACTAGCGGGGATCACAGATACGCAGTATTTT CASSSGLAGITDTQYF
TRBJ1-1 12 - once TRBV30 TGTGCCTGGAGACTTTATTGGTTTGAAGCTTTCTTT CAWRLYWFEAFF
TRBJ1-1 16 - - TRBV4-3 TGCGCCAGCAGCCAAGAAGTAAGGACCGGGAGGACTGAAGCTTTCTTT CASSQEVRTGRTEAFF
TRBJ1-2 13 TRBD1 - TRBV19 TGTGCCAGTAGTACGGGACAGGGGGCCGGCTACACCTTC CASSTGQGAGYTF
TRBJ2-1 17 - - TRBV10-1 TGCGCCAGCAGCAATTCCACAGGGCAAGGGCCCTACAATGAGCAGTTCTTC CASSNSTGQGPYNEQFF
TRBJ1-5 20 - - TRBV27 TGTGCCAGCCTTACGGTCCTGACAGGCGCGACCGTTTATAGCAATCAGCCCCAGCATTTT CASLTVLTGATVYSNQPQHF
TRBJ1-2 14 - - TRBV19 TGTGCCAGTAGTCCGGACACGACCTACCATGGCTACACCTTC CASSPDTTYHGYTF
TRBJ1-6 15 TRBD1 - TRBV5-4 TGTGCCAGCAGCTTAGTCCAGGGGGCTGGGTCACCCCTCCACTTT CASSLVQGAGSPLHF
TRBJ2-5 13 - few TRBV5-8 TGTGCCAGCAGCTTGGGAGGTCTGCAGACCCAGTACTTC CASSLGGLQTQYF
TRBJ2-2 12 - - TRBV6-6 TGTGCCACCTTAACGGGCACCGGGGAGCTGTTTTTT CATLTGTGELFF
TRBJ2-1 18 TRBD2 - TRBV5-1 TGCGCCAGCAGCTTGGAGCCCGGGGGCGGGGGGCACTACAATGAGCAGTTCTTC CASSLEPGGGGHYNEQFF
TRBJ2-1 13 - - TRBV2 TGTGCCAGCAGTGTGAGGGTGGAGAATGAGCAGTTCTTC CASSVRVENEQFF
TRBJ1-1 13 - - TRBV14 TGTGCCAGCAGCCAAGCCCAGTCCGCTGAAGCTTTCTTT CASSQAQSAEAFF
TRBJ1-1 13 - - TRBV19 TGTGCCAGTACCGCGTGGGGGGAGATAGAAGCTTTCTTT CASTAWGEIEAFF
TRBJ2-1 14 TRBD2 once TRBV27 TGTGCCAGCAGTTTACGGGGGGTGAACAATGAGCAGTTCTTC CASSLRGVNNEQFF
TRBJ2-7 15 TRBD2 - TRBV6-1 TGTGCCAGCAGTGAGACGGGACTATATACCTACGAGCAGTACTTC CASSETGLYTYEQYF
TRBJ1-5 14 TRBD1 - TRBV4-3 TGCGCCAGCAGCCCCGGGACAGTCCCTCAGCCCCAGCATTTT CASSPGTVPQPQHF
TRBJ1-3 15 TRBD1 - TRBV5-6 TGTGCCAGCATCAAACAGGGGGCCCGGGAGGACACCATATATTTT CASIKQGAREDTIYF
TRBJ2-7 14 TRBD2 - TRBV4-1 TGCGCCAGCAGCTACAGCGGGGGGGATTACGAGCAGTACTTC CASSYSGGDYEQYF
TRBJ1-1 10 - - TRBV28 TGTGCCAGCAGCGACCACAGAGCTTTCTTT CASSDHRAFF
TRBJ2-7 15 TRBD1 - TRBV6-5 TGTGCCAGCAGTTCCGGGACAGGGCCCTCGTACGAGCAGTACTTC CASSSGTGPSYEQYF
TRBJ1-5 14 - - TRBV7-2 TGTGCCAGCGGAGCGTGGGGGGTGGATCAGCCCCAGCATTTT CASGAWGVDQPQHF
TRBJ1-4 14 - - TRBV27 TGTGCCAGCAGTTTTGGACTGGTGAATGAAAAACTGTTTTTT CASSFGLVNEKLFF
TRBJ2-7 14 TRBD1 - TRBV6-1 TGTGCCAGCAGCCCGGACAGGGTAAGGTACGAGCAGTACTTC CASSPDRVRYEQYF
TRBJ1-3 16 TRBD1 - TRBV7-9 TGTGCCAGCAGCTTTGGACAGGCCCGCTCTGGAAACACCATATATTTT CASSFGQARSGNTIYF
TRBJ1-2 10 - - TRBV20-1 TGCAGTGCCGAGGGGCAGGGGAACACCTTC CSAEGQGNTF
TRBJ2-1 17 - - TRBV9 TGTGCCAGCAGCGTAGAGGGGGTATACGGAATACACAATGAGCAGTTCTTC CASSVEGVYGIHNEQFF
TRBJ2-5 12 - once TRBV18 TGTGCCAGCTCACTGAGACAAGAGACCCAGTACTTC CASSLRQETQYF
TRBJ2-7 13 - - TRBV5-1 TGCGCCAGCAGCTCCCAAGGGGGGGACGAGCAGTACTTC CASSSQGGDEQYF
TRBJ2-2 15 TRBD1 - TRBV30 TGTGCCTGGAGCGCCGGGACAGGGAAAACCCGGGAGCTGTTTTTT CAWSAGTGKTRELFF
TRBJ1-2 13 - - TRBV11-2 TGTGCCAGCAGCTTAGGGGCGTCTTGGGGCTACACCTTC CASSLGASWGYTF
TRBJ2-7 14 - - TRBV19 TGTGCCAGTAGTATACGGGGACTCTCCTACGAGCAGTACTTC CASSIRGLSYEQYF
TRBJ2-2 14 - - TRBV6-5 TGTGCCAGCAGTTACTCTAAGGGGGCCGGGGAGCTGTTTTTT CASSYSKGAGELFF
TRBJ2-1 12 TRBD2 - TRBV28 TGTGCCAGCAGTTTTGGGGGGGATGAGCAGTTCTTC CASSFGGDEQFF
TRBJ2-2 16 TRBD1 - TRBV28 TGTGCCAGCAGTTTATCGACAGGGGTGGGGACCGGGGAGCTGTTTTTT CASSLSTGVGTGELFF
TRBJ1-2 16 - - TRBV4-3 TGCGCCAGCAGCCAAACCCTCAGGTGGGCTAACTATGGCTACACCTTC CASSQTLRWANYGYTF
TRBJ2-7 14 TRBD1 - TRBV18 TGTGCCAGCTCACCAATGGGACAGGGGTACGAGCAGTACTTC CASSPMGQGYEQYF
TRBJ2-7 14 - - TRBV5-1 TGCGCCAGCTACCTCGGGGGACAGTTCTACGAGCAGTACTTC CASYLGGQFYEQYF
TRBJ1-4 15 TRBD1 few TRBV28 TGTGCCAGCAGCCAAACCGGGACAGGGGAAGAAAAACTGTTTTTT CASSQTGTGEEKLFF
TRBJ2-7 13 TRBD2 - TRBV11-3 TGTGCCAGCAGCAGGACTAGCTCCTACGAGCAGTACTTC CASSRTSSYEQYF